Detailed here is one T cell receptor beta chain. Its target is unknown. This specimen comes from a study of beta chain features in type 1 diabetes. Germline loops: CDR1 MRHNA, CDR2 SNTAGT. This CDR3 region has 15 residues. Trimming stripped 3 bases from V and 1 base from J, with 10 bases between. Findings and limits, study-wide: Significant though moderate, a shortening of TCRB CDR3s appeared in all four CD4+ subsets of Type 1 diabetes patients.

Sequencing targeted expressed TCRB transcripts, as all isolated RNA had been reverse transcribed. Clones were read by immunoSEQ multiplex PCR, and TCRdb kept only the in-frame ones, dropping some. The table lists some 360,000 clones, around 9.6% of them singletons. The TCR comes from a young man with type 1 diabetes. The chain carries TRBV6-4 and TRBJ2-1; weak D call: TRBD2 (6 bases). Sequences were obtained from central memory CD4+ T cells from blood. The CDR3 DNA follows: TGTGCCAGCAGTGATGGCGGGGTTTCCTACAATGAGCAGTTCTTC. As protein: CASSDGGVSYNEQFF.